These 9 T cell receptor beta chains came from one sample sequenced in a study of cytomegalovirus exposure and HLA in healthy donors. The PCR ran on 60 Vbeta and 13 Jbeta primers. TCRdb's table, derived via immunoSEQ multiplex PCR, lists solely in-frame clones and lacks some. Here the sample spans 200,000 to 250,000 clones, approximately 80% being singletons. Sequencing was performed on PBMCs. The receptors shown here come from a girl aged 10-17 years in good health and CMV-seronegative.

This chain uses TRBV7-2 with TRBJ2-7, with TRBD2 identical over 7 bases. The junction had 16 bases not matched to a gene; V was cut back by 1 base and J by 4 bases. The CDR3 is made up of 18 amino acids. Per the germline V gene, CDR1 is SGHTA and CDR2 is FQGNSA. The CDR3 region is CASSLVGGYGGGGYEQYF. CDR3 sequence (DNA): TGTGCCAGCAGCTTAGTTGGGGGGTATGGCGGGGGTGGGTACGAGCAGTACTTC.

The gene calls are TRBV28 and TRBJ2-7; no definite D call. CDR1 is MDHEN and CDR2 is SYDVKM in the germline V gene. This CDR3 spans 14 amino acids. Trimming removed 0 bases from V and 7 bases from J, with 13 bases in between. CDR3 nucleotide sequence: TGTGCCAGCAGTTTATGGCCGGGTGTCTTGGAGCAGTACTTC. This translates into CASSLWPGVLEQYF.

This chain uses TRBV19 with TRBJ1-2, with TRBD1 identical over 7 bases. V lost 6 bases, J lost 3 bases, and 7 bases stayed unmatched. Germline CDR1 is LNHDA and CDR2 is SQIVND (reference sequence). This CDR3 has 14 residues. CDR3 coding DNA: TGTGCCAGTAGACGAACAGGGGTGGACTATGGCTACACCTTC. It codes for CASRRTGVDYGYTF.

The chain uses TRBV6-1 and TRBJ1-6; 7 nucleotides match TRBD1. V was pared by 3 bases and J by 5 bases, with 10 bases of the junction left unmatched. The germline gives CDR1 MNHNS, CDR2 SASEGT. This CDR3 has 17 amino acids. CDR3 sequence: CASSEQAGTADNSPLHF. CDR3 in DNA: TGTGCCAGCAGTGAGCAGGCCGGGACAGCTGATAATTCACCCCTCCACTTT.

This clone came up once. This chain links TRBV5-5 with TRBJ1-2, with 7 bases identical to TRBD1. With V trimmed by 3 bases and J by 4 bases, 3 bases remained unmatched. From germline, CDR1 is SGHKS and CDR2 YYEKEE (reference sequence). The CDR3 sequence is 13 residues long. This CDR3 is CASSSQGIYGYTF. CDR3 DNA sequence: TGTGCCAGCAGCTCACAGGGGATCTATGGCTACACCTTC.

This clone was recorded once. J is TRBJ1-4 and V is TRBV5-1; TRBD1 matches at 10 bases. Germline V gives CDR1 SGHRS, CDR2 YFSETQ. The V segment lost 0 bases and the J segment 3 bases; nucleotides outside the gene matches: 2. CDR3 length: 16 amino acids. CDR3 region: CASSLGGQGANEKLFF. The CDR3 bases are TGCGCCAGCAGCTTGGGCGGACAGGGGGCTAATGAAAAACTGTTTTTT.

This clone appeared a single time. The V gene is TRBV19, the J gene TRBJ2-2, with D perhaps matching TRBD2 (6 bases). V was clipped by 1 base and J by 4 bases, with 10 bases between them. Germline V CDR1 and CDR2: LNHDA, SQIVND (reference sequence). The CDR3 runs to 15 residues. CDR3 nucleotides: TGTGCCAGTAGTATAGGGGGGACTTTCACCGGGGAGCTGTTTTTT. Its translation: CASSIGGTFTGELFF.

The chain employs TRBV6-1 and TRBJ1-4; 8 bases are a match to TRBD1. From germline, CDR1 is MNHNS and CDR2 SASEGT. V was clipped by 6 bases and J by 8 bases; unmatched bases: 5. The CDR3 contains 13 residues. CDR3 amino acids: CASRDRGFEKLFF. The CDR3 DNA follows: TGTGCCAGCAGAGACAGGGGTTTCGAAAAACTGTTTTTT.

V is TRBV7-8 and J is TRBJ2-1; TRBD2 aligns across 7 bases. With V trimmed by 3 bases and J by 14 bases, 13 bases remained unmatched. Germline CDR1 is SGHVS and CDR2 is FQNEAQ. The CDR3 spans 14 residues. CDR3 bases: TGTGCCAGCAGCTTCCTAGGGAGGGAGGCGGCAAAGTTCTTC. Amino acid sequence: CASSFLGREAAKFF.